The next 14 T cell receptor beta chains were all read from a single sample in a study of blood T cell repertoires in COVID-19. Only in-frame clones appear in the TCRdb table, and some are missing; sequencing was by immunoSEQ multiplex PCR. Of roughly 100,000 clones in the sample, approximately 80% were seen once. The sequenced sample consisted of peripheral blood. These receptors came from a human donor in a cohort sampled during active or convalescent COVID-19.

The chain couples TRBV7-6 to TRBJ2-2; D may be TRBD1 (5 bases). V lost 3 bases to trimming and J lost 7 bases, with 21 bases between them. CDR1 and CDR2 (germline): SGHVS, FNYEAQ. The CDR3 contains 17 residues. CDR3 in DNA: TGTGCCAGCAGCTTGCAGTCCCGGGTCCAGGGCGGCGGGGAGCTGTTTTTT. Amino acid sequence: CASSLQSRVQGGGELFF.

The chain carries TRBV29-1 and TRBJ2-5, with D tentatively TRBD1 (6 bases). CDR3 length: 14 residues. Germline V gene data show CDR1 as SQVTM and CDR2 as ANQGSEA. V was clipped by 3 bases and J by 5 bases, with 16 bases between them. For the CDR3, the DNA is TGCAGCGTTGATTTCCAGTCCCAGGGGGAGACCCAGTACTTC. Translating gives CSVDFQSQGETQYF.

This chain joins TRBV6-5 and TRBJ2-1, with TRBD1 as a possible D gene (6 bases). CDR3 length: 15 amino acids. CDR1 is MNHEY and CDR2 is SVGAGI in the germline V gene. Trimming cost V 8 bases and J 2 bases, with 16 bases left between them. CDR3 loop: CASGPVRGTYNEQFF. The CDR3 DNA reads TGTGCCAGCGGCCCGGTGAGGGGGACCTACAATGAGCAGTTCTTC.

This clone was observed a few times. The J gene is TRBJ2-3, the V gene TRBV3-1 (or the pseudogene TRBV3-2), with 15 bases that match TRBD2. The CDR3 has 19 residues. In germline, CDR1 is LGHDT, CDR2 YNNKEL (reference sequence). V shed 4 bases and J 2 bases; nucleotides not matched to a gene: 10. The CDR3 is CASSPRGLAGGTYTDTQYF. The CDR3 DNA reads TGTGCCAGCAGCCCCCGGGGACTAGCGGGGGGTACCTACACAGATACGCAGTATTTT.

This CDR3 is CASSQGAYNSPLHF. Here the CDR3 DNA reads TGTGCCAGTAGCCAGGGCGCCTATAATTCACCCCTCCACTTT. The chain joins TRBV19 to TRBJ1-6, with a tentative D call TRBD1 (5 bases). Germline CDR1 LNHDA, CDR2 SQIVND (reference sequence). Trimming took 6 bases from V and 2 from J, leaving 8 bases between them. The CDR3 length is 14 residues.

This clone turned up a few times. The rearrangement uses TRBV3-1 (or the pseudogene TRBV3-2) and TRBJ1-4; D possibly corresponds to TRBD1 (5 bases). The germline V gene has CDR1 LGHDT and CDR2 YNNKEL (reference sequence). This CDR3 has 14 residues. Trimming cost V 1 base and J 8 bases, with 11 bases left between them. The CDR3 region has the DNA TGTGCCAGCAGCCAAGGGGGATGGGGCGAAAAACTGTTTTTT. Amino acid sequence: CASSQGGWGEKLFF.

The chain carries TRBV11-2 and TRBJ2-7; a weak D match, TRBD2 (6 bases). The CDR3 totals 15 residues. V was cut by 5 bases and J by 6 bases, with 20 bases left in between. Germline V gene data show CDR1 as SGHAT and CDR2 as FQNNGV. CDR3 DNA sequence: TGTGCCAGCAGCCCCGGGGGTCAATTTACGCGCGAGCAGTACTTC. Translating it yields CASSPGGQFTREQYF.

This rearrangement joins TRBV3-1 (or the pseudogene TRBV3-2) to TRBJ2-7, with TRBD2 identical over 11 bases. This CDR3 is built from 15 residues. Germline trimming cut 3 bases from V and 5 bases from J; bases unmatched to any gene: 6. Germline V CDR1 and CDR2: LGHDT, YNNKEL (reference sequence). DNA of the CDR3: TGTGCCAGCAGCCACTATCTAGCGGGGGGCAACGAGCAGTACTTC. It specifies CASSHYLAGGNEQYF.

The CDR3 DNA is TGTGCCAGCAGCCAAGAGAGGGTATTTGGTGGCTACACCTTC. Its protein is CASSQERVFGGYTF. The chain recombines TRBV3-1 (or the pseudogene TRBV3-2) with TRBJ1-2; D uncertain. Germline V gene data show CDR1 as LGHDT and CDR2 as YNNKEL (reference sequence). This CDR3 has 14 amino acids. Trimming removed 0 bases from V and 7 bases from J, with 12 bases in between.

The chain couples TRBV4-3 to TRBJ1-4; 8 nucleotides match TRBD1. The length of the CDR3 is 16 residues. The V and J ends lost 5 bases and 3 bases, in that order; junction bases with no gene match: 8. In germline, CDR1 is LGHNA, CDR2 YSLEER. CDR3 sequence reads: CASSKGQGEANEKLFF. CDR3 in DNA: TGCGCCAGCAGCAAAGGACAGGGAGAAGCTAATGAAAAACTGTTTTTT.

The gene calls are TRBV7-8 and TRBJ1-5; 10 bases agree with TRBD1. Trimming cost V 7 bases and J 7 bases; bases outside gene matches: 19. The CDR3 length is 18 residues. Looked up from germline, CDR1 is SGHVS and CDR2 is FQNEAQ. CDR3 sequence: CASNPRGGQGDWEQPQHF. The CDR3, as DNA: TGTGCCAGCAATCCCAGGGGCGGACAGGGGGATTGGGAACAGCCCCAGCATTTT.

J is TRBJ1-2 and V is TRBV7-2; the D is unclear. V lost 7 bases to trimming and J lost 2 bases, with 11 bases between them. Germline V gene data show CDR1 as SGHTA and CDR2 as FQGNSA. This CDR3 comprises 13 residues. CDR3 residues: CASTLRGNYGYTF. The CDR3 DNA reads TGTGCCAGCACCCTGCGAGGAAACTATGGCTACACCTTC.

The chain carries TRBV9 and TRBJ1-1, with D possibly being TRBD1 (5 bases). V gave up 0 bases and J gave up 11 bases, with 11 bases separating them. The CDR3 contains 12 residues. Germline CDR1 and CDR2: SGDLS and YYNGEE. The CDR3: CASSVDERGAFF. CDR3 DNA: TGTGCCAGCAGCGTAGACGAGCGGGGGGCTTTCTTT. Filled out from reference TRBV9 and TRBJ1-1, the complete variable domain reads DSGVTQTPKHLITATGQRVTLRCSPRSGDLSVYWYQQSLDQGLQFLIQYYNGEERAKGNILERFSAQQFPDLHSELNLSSLELGDSALYFCASSVDERGAFFGQGTRLTVV.

This chain's CDR3 is CASSGAGRGTQYF. The CDR3, as DNA: TGTGCCAGCAGTGGAGCGGGGAGGGGGACCCAGTACTTC. The rearrangement joins TRBV3-1 (or the pseudogene TRBV3-2) to TRBJ2-5, with 7 bases lining up with TRBD2. With 6 bases clipped from V and 7 bases from J, the junction kept 8 bases outside the gene matches. The CDR3 is made up of 13 amino acids. Germline CDR1 LGHDT, CDR2 YNNKEL (reference sequence).